This entry lists 30 T cell receptor beta chains sequenced from one sample in a study of PD-1 blockade in mismatch repair-deficient tumors. Assay used: immunoSEQ multiplex PCR; TCRdb lists only in-frame clones, some missing. This table has tens of thousands of clones, about 87% appearing once. The material was peripheral blood, obtained 52 weeks after starting pembrolizumab. Source of these receptors: an adult with mismatch repair-deficient cancer.

This clone was detected a few times. The rearrangement joins TRBV7-9 to TRBJ2-5; D call uncertain. V gave up 2 bases and J gave up 5 bases, with 3 bases separating them. The CDR3 is 11 residues long. CDR1 and CDR2 from the germline V gene are SEHNR and FQNEAQ (reference sequence). The CDR3 sequence is CASSLMETQYF. The CDR3 DNA reads TGTGCCAGCAGCTTAATGGAGACCCAGTACTTC.

This clone appeared a single time. The chain employs TRBV7-8 and TRBJ2-7; 14 bases line up with TRBD2. In germline, CDR1 is SGHVS, CDR2 FQNEAQ. The junction had 11 bases not matched to a gene; V was cut back by 5 bases and J by 5 bases. The CDR3 runs 17 residues. This CDR3 reads CASSPGRLAGGFDEQYF. The DNA of the CDR3 is TGTGCCAGCAGCCCTGGGAGACTAGCGGGAGGGTTCGACGAGCAGTACTTC. The complete variable domain, with remaining parts taken from reference TRBV7-8 and TRBJ2-7, reads GAGVSQSPRYKVAKRGQDVALRCDPISGHVSLFWYQQALGQGPEFLTYFQNEAQLDKSGLPSDRFFAERPEGSVSTLKIQRTQQEDSAVYLCASSPGRLAGGFDEQYFGPGTRLTVT.

This chain links TRBV4-2 with TRBJ2-7; the D gene is possibly TRBD1 (6 bases). Germline V gives CDR1 LGHNA, CDR2 YNFKEQ. V lost 1 base and J lost 2, with 15 bases in between. This CDR3 spans 16 amino acids. The CDR3 spells CASSQVVGQPPYEQYF. The CDR3 DNA reads TGTGCCAGCAGCCAAGTAGTGGGACAACCACCCTACGAGCAGTACTTC.

The genes are TRBV9 and TRBJ2-7, with D tentatively TRBD1 or TRBD2 (7 bases each). The germline V and J ends were trimmed by 4 bases and 1 base, with 18 bases remaining between them. CDR1 and CDR2 from the germline V gene are SGDLS and YYNGEE. The CDR3 runs to 16 residues. The CDR3 region is CASSLSGTVDSYEQYF. In DNA, the CDR3 is TGTGCCAGCAGCCTGAGCGGGACAGTCGATTCCTACGAGCAGTACTTC.

V and J are TRBV7-2 and TRBJ2-7; D gene unclear. Germline V CDR1 and CDR2: SGHTA, FQGNSA. V was cut by 2 bases and J by 3 bases, with 20 bases left in between. The CDR3 has 17 residues. The chain's CDR3 is CASSLTAVAHPLYEQYF. As DNA, the CDR3 is TGTGCCAGCAGCTTAACTGCAGTAGCCCACCCCCTCTACGAGCAGTACTTC.

The CDR3 DNA is TGTGCCGGGCAGCCTGGGGGCTACACCTTC. As protein: CAGQPGGYTF. J is TRBJ1-2 and V is TRBV2; D call uncertain. The CDR3 runs to 10 residues. Germline V gene lookup returns CDR1 SNHLY and CDR2 FYNNEI. V lost 11 bases and J 8 bases, leaving 12 bases between the germline ends.

The chain links TRBV4-1 to TRBJ2-1; 9 bases map to TRBD2. Germline CDR1 is MGHRA and CDR2 is YSYEKL. The ends lost 0 bases at V and 8 bases at J; junction bases unmatched: 8. This CDR3 has 16 residues. The CDR3 spells CASSQEGSGSFYEQFF. The CDR3 DNA reads as TGCGCCAGCAGCCAAGAGGGTAGCGGGAGCTTCTATGAGCAGTTCTTC.

The sample holds one count of this clone. The sample holds other DNA sequences that translate to the same CDR3. The rearrangement uses TRBV4-3 and TRBJ2-7; no clear D gene. CDR1 and CDR2 from the germline V gene are LGHNA and YSLEER. The CDR3 runs 13 residues. Deletions cut 1 base from V and 4 bases from J, with 8 bases between. DNA of the CDR3: TGCGCCAGCAGCCAAGCCGTCTTTTACGAGCAGTACTTC. It specifies CASSQAVFYEQYF.

V and J are TRBV27 and TRBJ2-1, with 7 nucleotides matching TRBD2. The CDR3 covers 14 residues. J was trimmed by 8 bases and V by 4 bases; bases with no gene match: 8. CDR1 and CDR2 (germline): MNHEY, SMNVEV (reference sequence). The CDR3 coding sequence is TGTGCCAGCAGTTCCCTCGATGCGGGGGATGAGCAGTTCTTC. Translated, it gives CASSSLDAGDEQFF.

V is TRBV7-3 and J is TRBJ2-3; a possible D gene is TRBD2 (5 bases). Per the germline V gene, CDR1 is SGHTA and CDR2 is FQGTGA. Trimming shortened V by 2 bases and J by 4 bases, and 13 bases separated the two germline ends. The CDR3 is 15 amino acids. DNA for the CDR3: TGTGCCAGCAGCTTAGGACGGGAAAGCTCAGATACGCAGTATTTT. It yields the protein CASSLGRESSDTQYF.

This clone was seen once. This sequence joins TRBV6-1 and TRBJ1-2; possibly TRBD1 for D (6 bases). Trimming removed 0 bases from V and 4 bases from J, with 15 bases in between. The CDR3 is 16 residues long. Germline V gene data show CDR1 as MNHNS and CDR2 as SASEGT. As DNA, the CDR3 is TGTGCCAGCAGTGAAGCGCGAGTCAGGGGAAGCTATGGCTACACCTTC. Translating it yields CASSEARVRGSYGYTF.

This clone was seen just once. The rearrangement links TRBV7-2 to TRBJ2-1; TRBD2 aligns across 10 bases. Germline CDR1 and CDR2: SGHTA and FQGNSA. CDR3 length: 16 amino acids. Trimming took 5 bases from V and 3 from J; bases not matched to a gene: 7. CDR3 DNA: TGTGCCAGCAGCACACGGACTAGCGGCCACTACAATGAGCAGTTCTTC. Residues: CASSTRTSGHYNEQFF.

The V gene is TRBV14, the J gene TRBJ2-1; maybe TRBD1 (6 bases). Germline V gene sequence: CDR1 SGHDN, CDR2 FVKESK. The CDR3 runs 14 residues. The V and J ends lost 5 bases and 15 bases respectively, with 23 bases between them. The CDR3 loop reads CASSSFRDTRSRFF. For the CDR3, the DNA is TGTGCCAGCAGCTCCTTCCGGGACACCAGATCGCGGTTCTTC.

This clone came up once. The V gene is TRBV27, the J gene TRBJ2-7, with 8 bases that match TRBD1. Germline assignment: CDR1 MNHEY and CDR2 SMNVEV (reference sequence). The CDR3 length is 14 residues. Trimming took 8 bases from V and 6 from J; bases not matched to a gene: 12. The CDR3: CASGPSGGIGEQYF. The DNA of the CDR3 is TGTGCCAGCGGTCCGTCAGGGGGCATTGGCGAGCAGTACTTC.

The chain joins TRBV7-9 to TRBJ2-7; 8 bases line up with TRBD1. The CDR3 has 15 residues. Trimming removed 4 bases from V and 0 bases from J; junction bases left unmatched: 5. Germline values: CDR1 SEHNR, CDR2 FQNEAQ (reference sequence). As DNA, the CDR3 is TGTGCCAGCAGCTGGACAGGGCTCGGCTCCTACGAGCAGTACTTC. It specifies CASSWTGLGSYEQYF.

The CDR3 here is CASSLSGPNYGYTF. In DNA form, the CDR3 reads TGTGCCAGCAGTTTATCTGGGCCCAACTATGGCTACACCTTC. J is TRBJ1-2 and V is TRBV28; D not certain. The CDR3 spans 14 residues. Trimming cost V 1 base and J 2 bases, with 8 bases left between them. The germline CDR1 and CDR2 sequences are MDHEN and SYDVKM.

V usage is TRBV7-8 and J usage is TRBJ2-5; 10 bases are a match to TRBD2. CDR1 SGHVS and CDR2 FQNEAQ come from the germline V gene. After removal of 7 bases from V and 3 bases from J, the junction contained 5 bases not matched to a gene. The CDR3 spans 14 residues. CDR3 in DNA: TGTGCCAGCATGGGACTAGCGATCAAAGAGACCCAGTACTTC. As protein: CASMGLAIKETQYF.

The rearrangement joins TRBV4-1 to TRBJ2-2; 12 bases line up with TRBD2. The germline V gene has CDR1 MGHRA and CDR2 YSYEKL. This CDR3 region has 20 residues. V gave up 1 base and J gave up 0 bases; unmatched junction bases: 9. This CDR3 reads CASSQVEVTSGSTNTGELFF. The CDR3 coding sequence is TGCGCCAGCAGCCAAGTTGAGGTGACTAGCGGGAGTACGAACACCGGGGAGCTGTTTTTT.

V and J are TRBV27 and TRBJ1-3; 9 positions agree with TRBD1. Unmatched junction bases numbered 16, after V lost 6 bases and J lost 4 bases. The CDR3 covers 18 residues. Germline CDR1 is MNHEY and CDR2 is SMNVEV (reference sequence). The CDR3 coding sequence is TGTGCCAGCAGACGGACAGGGGCCAATACTTGGATCGGAAACACCATATATTTT. Translating gives CASRRTGANTWIGNTIYF.

The V call is TRBV5-8, the J call TRBJ1-1, with 7 bases identical to TRBD1. Unmatched junction bases numbered 5, after V lost 4 bases and J lost 8 bases. The CDR3 runs 12 residues. Germline V gene sequence: CDR1 SGHTS, CDR2 YDEGEE. Here the CDR3 reads CASSIQGTEAFF. DNA for the CDR3: TGTGCCAGCAGCATACAGGGGACCGAAGCTTTCTTT.

This chain links TRBV5-1 with TRBJ2-7; D is perhaps TRBD1 (6 bases). Germline V CDR1 and CDR2: SGHRS, YFSETQ. The V gene lost 3 bases and the J gene lost 4 bases, with 14 bases spanning the gap. This CDR3 region has 14 residues. The DNA of the CDR3 is TGCGCCAGCAGCTACGTAGCAGGGGAGTACGAGCAGTACTTC. As protein: CASSYVAGEYEQYF. Combining the CDR3 with reference TRBV5-1 and TRBJ2-7 gives the whole variable domain KAGVTQTPRYLIKTRGQQVTLSCSPISGHRSVSWYQQTPGQGLQFLFEYFSETQRNKGNFPGRFSGRQFSNSRSEMNVSTLELGDSALYLCASSYVAGEYEQYFGPGTRLTVT.

The chain links TRBV18 to TRBJ2-1; 10 bases fit TRBD1. The V segment lost 1 base and the J segment 6 bases; nucleotides outside the gene matches: 9. CDR3 length: 17 amino acids. Germline lookup yields CDR1 KGHSH and CDR2 LQKENI. The CDR3 DNA reads as TGTGCCAGCTCACCACGGAGGGGACAGGGGTTAAGCAATGAGCAGTTCTTC. Its protein is CASSPRRGQGLSNEQFF.

The chain's CDR3 is CASSLGTGFAYQETQYF. The DNA of the CDR3 is TGTGCCAGCAGCTTGGGGACAGGGTTTGCCTATCAAGAGACCCAGTACTTC. The chain uses TRBV11-3 and TRBJ2-5; TRBD1 matches 9 bases. V trimming: 3 bases; J trimming: 2 bases; junction bases outside the gene matches: 10. This CDR3 has 17 amino acids. The germline V gene has CDR1 SGHNT and CDR2 YENEEA.

The chain employs TRBV23-1 and TRBJ2-2; maybe TRBD1 (6 bases). TRBV23-1 is designated an ORF whose function remains uncertain. The CDR3 loop spans 18 amino acids. The V end was cut by 3 bases, the J end by 5 bases, with 22 bases between. CDR3 protein: CASSHWSVRQVLTGELFF. CDR3 DNA sequence: TGCGCCAGCAGTCACTGGTCGGTTCGACAGGTACTAACCGGGGAGCTGTTTTTT.

J is TRBJ2-5 and V is TRBV5-1; 9 nucleotides agree with TRBD2. There are 14 residues in the CDR3. The germline V gene has CDR1 SGHRS and CDR2 YFSETQ. Losses at the gene ends were 4 bases for V and 4 bases for J; bases not matched to a gene: 5. Written as DNA, the CDR3 is TGCGCCAGCAGCGCGGGACTAGCCGTAGAGACCCAGTACTTC. This sequence encodes CASSAGLAVETQYF.

This clone was detected only once. The CDR3 loop is CASSYSNLGNEQFF. The CDR3 DNA sequence: TGTGCCAGCAGTTACTCGAATTTAGGCAATGAGCAGTTCTTC. The rearrangement links TRBV6-5 to TRBJ2-1, with no clear D. Trimming cost V 0 bases and J 6 bases, with 9 bases left between them. The CDR3 is 14 amino acids. Germline V gene lookup returns CDR1 MNHEY and CDR2 SVGAGI.

This clone was seen only a few times. This CDR3 reads CASSSATSGRLYEQYF. The DNA for the CDR3 is TGTGCCAGCAGCTCAGCCACTAGCGGGAGACTGTACGAGCAGTACTTC. The V and J genes are TRBV11-2 and TRBJ2-7; TRBD2 agrees at 11 bases. The CDR3 contains 16 residues. V was pared by 4 bases and J by 4 bases, with 9 bases of the junction left unmatched. Germline V gene sequence: CDR1 SGHAT, CDR2 FQNNGV.

The CDR3 nucleotides are TGTGCCAGTAGTCCCCTCCGGGAGGGCTCGGAGTACTTC. This encodes CASSPLREGSEYF. The chain carries TRBV19 and TRBJ2-7, with 8 positions matching TRBD2. Germline V gene lookup returns CDR1 LNHDA and CDR2 SQIVND (reference sequence). The CDR3 totals 13 residues. With V trimmed by 5 bases and J by 11 bases, 11 bases remained unmatched.

A single count supports this clone. The chain joins TRBV1 to TRBJ2-1; TRBD2 is the table's D call, not checked against the DNA. TRBV1 is recorded as a pseudogene. This CDR3 is 16 amino acids long. The CDR3 coding sequence is TGCACCAGCAGCCAGAACCGGGACTTGATCTACAATGAGCAGTTCTTC. Its translation: CTSSQNRDLIYNEQFF.

The chain joins TRBV7-2 to TRBJ1-2; D perhaps matches TRBD1 (5 bases). CDR1 is SGHTA, CDR2 FQGNSA, per germline. The CDR3 is 16 residues long. The V and J ends lost 1 base and 4 bases respectively, with 16 bases between them. The CDR3 bases are TGTGCCAGCAGCTTAGGGGGGGACGGGACTTTCTATGGCTACACCTTC. Encoded protein: CASSLGGDGTFYGYTF.